This TCR beta chain was sequenced for a study of Graves' ophthalmopathy and Graves' hyperthyroidism. Study-wide points: The blood repertoire also included most expanded thyroid clonotypes above 0.001 frequency. The model predicted progression of ophthalmopathy with a sensitivity of about 70%, and its specificity was about 76%.

Ages of hyperthyroidism patients ran from 18 to 65, and their diagnoses were new, under 2 months' duration. Diagnosis was based on clinical symptoms, serum thyroxine, TRAb, thyroid ultrasound and orbital computed tomography. Germline CDR1 and CDR2: SNHLY and FYNNEI. This CDR3 has 16 residues. V was cut by 7 bases and J by 3 bases, with 22 bases left in between. This clonotype came up a few times. Its specificity is not known. TCR beta CDR3 regions were amplified from RNA transcripts. Scientists carried out first-round RT-PCR using HTBI primers and then a second-round multiplex PCR. MiXCR, applied by TCRdb to the multiplex PCR reads, yields one record per CDR3 protein. The table shows about 550,000 distinct CDR3 sequences, with roughly 40% occurring only once.

The V gene is TRBV2, the J gene TRBJ2-7; tentative D call: TRBD2 (7 bases). Sequencing was performed on peripheral blood or thyroid tissue (not recorded which). The TCR originated in an adult man with Graves' hyperthyroidism. Here the CDR3 reads CASTSRGGEGDYEQYF. In DNA form, the CDR3 reads TGTGCCAGCACCTCTCGAGGGGGGGAAGGGGACTACGAGCAGTACTTC.